This TCR beta chain was documented in a study of spatial heterogeneity in lung cancer. Germline V gives CDR1 DFQATT, CDR2 SNEGSKA (reference sequence). V trimming: 6 bases; J trimming: 1 base; junction bases outside the gene matches: 8. The CDR3 is 15 amino acids. The sample's time point: sample taken at primary tumor resection. The authors sequenced whole RNA from tumor, nontumor lung or frozen PBMC without sorting. Samples were donated by 72 untreated early-stage non-small cell lung cancer patients. TCRdb reprocessed the 5' RACE reads with MiXCR, giving one entry per CDR3 protein. The table has under 40,000 distinct CDR3 sequences, 5.2% seen once. The table lists this clonotype with many counts.

This receptor was taken from a female donor with early-stage non-small cell lung cancer. The specimen comprised PBMCs, sampled at surgery. The chain combines TRBV20-1 with TRBJ2-5; 10 bases are shared with TRBD2. CDR3 sequence reads: CSAEALAGAQETQYF. The CDR3 DNA reads TGCAGTGCCGAGGCTCTAGCGGGGGCCCAAGAGACCCAGTACTTC.